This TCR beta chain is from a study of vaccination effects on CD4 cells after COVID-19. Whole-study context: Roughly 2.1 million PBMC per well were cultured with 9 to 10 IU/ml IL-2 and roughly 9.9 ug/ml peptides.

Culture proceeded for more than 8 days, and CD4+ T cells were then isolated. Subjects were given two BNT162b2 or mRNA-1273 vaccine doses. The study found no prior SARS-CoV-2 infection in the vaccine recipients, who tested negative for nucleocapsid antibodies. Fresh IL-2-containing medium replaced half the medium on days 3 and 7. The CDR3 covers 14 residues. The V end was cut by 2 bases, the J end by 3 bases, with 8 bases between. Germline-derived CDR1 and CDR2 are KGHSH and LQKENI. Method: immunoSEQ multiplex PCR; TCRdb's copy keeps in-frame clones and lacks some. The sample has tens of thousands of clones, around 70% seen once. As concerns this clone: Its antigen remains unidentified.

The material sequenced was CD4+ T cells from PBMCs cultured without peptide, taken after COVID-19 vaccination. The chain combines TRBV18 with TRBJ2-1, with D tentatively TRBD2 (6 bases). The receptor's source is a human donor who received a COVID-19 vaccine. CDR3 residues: CASSPDGGYNEQFF. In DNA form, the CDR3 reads TGTGCCAGCTCACCAGACGGGGGCTACAATGAGCAGTTCTTC.